The clone carrying this T cell receptor beta chain was found many times. The entry originates in a study of T-cell reconstitution after alpha-beta-depleted transplantation in children. During its preparation, the TCRbeta library received unique molecular identifiers. Via MiXCR, TCRdb re-called the PCR reads, giving one row per CDR3 protein. Of roughly 190,000 distinct CDR3 sequences listed, approximately 14% were seen once; the top ten hold over 10%. Sequenced material: PBMCs from the stem cell graft donor, taken from the stem cell graft. The TCR originated in a human donor who donated a stem cell graft to a child with acute lymphoblastic leukemia.

CDR3 loop: CASSGDRGLLDEQFF. DNA for the CDR3: TGTGCCAGCAGCGGGGACAGGGGGCTGTTGGATGAGCAGTTCTTC. The V gene is TRBV5-5, the J gene TRBJ2-1, with 12 bases lining up with TRBD1. CDR3 size: 15 residues. Germline assignment: CDR1 SGHKS and CDR2 YYEKEE (reference sequence). V shed 4 bases and J 8 bases; nucleotides not matched to a gene: 7.